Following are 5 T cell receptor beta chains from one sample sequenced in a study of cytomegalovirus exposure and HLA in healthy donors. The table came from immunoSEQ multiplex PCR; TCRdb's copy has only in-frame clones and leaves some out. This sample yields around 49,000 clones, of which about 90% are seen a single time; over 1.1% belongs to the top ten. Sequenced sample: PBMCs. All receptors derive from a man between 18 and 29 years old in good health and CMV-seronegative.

The CDR3 protein is CAISEPISAGGPYEQYF. The DNA of the CDR3 is TGTGCCATCAGTGAGCCCATTTCGGCGGGAGGGCCGTACGAGCAGTACTTC. V and J are TRBV10-3 and TRBJ2-7, with TRBD2 matching over 9 bases. The CDR3 is made up of 17 amino acids. The junction had 12 bases not matched to a gene; V was cut back by 2 bases and J by 4 bases. From germline, CDR1 is ENHRY and CDR2 SYGVKD.

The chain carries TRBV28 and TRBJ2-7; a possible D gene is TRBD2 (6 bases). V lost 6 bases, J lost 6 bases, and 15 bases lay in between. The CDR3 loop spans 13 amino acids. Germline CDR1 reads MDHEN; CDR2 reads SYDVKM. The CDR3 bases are TGTGCCAGCAGGGCCGCCCCCGGGGGCGAGCAGTACTTC. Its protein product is CASRAAPGGEQYF.

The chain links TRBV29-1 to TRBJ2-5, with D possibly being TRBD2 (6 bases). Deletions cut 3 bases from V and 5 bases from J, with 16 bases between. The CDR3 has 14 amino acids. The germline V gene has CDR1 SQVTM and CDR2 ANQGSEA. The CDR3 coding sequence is TGCAGCGTTGATTCCAGCGGGTACCCGGAGACCCAGTACTTC. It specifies CSVDSSGYPETQYF.

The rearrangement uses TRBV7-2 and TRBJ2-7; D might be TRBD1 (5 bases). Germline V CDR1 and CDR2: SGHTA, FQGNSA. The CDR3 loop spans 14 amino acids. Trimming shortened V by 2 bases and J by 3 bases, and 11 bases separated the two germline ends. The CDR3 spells CASSLTGQNYEQYF. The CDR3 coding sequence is TGTGCCAGCAGCTTAACAGGCCAGAACTACGAGCAGTACTTC.

CDR3 residues: CASRGGYQETQYF. The CDR3 DNA sequence: TGTGCCAGCCGGGGGGGGTACCAAGAGACCCAGTACTTC. V usage is TRBV6-5 and J usage is TRBJ2-5; 8 bases agree with TRBD2. CDR3 length: 13 amino acids. Germline lookup yields CDR1 MNHEY and CDR2 SVGAGI. Unmatched junction bases numbered 2, after V lost 8 bases and J lost 0 bases.